This TCR beta chain was retrieved from a study of STAT3 mutations in large granular lymphocyte leukemia. CDR1 and CDR2 from the germline V gene are GTSNPN and SVGIG (reference sequence). This CDR3 contains 16 residues. With V trimmed by 0 bases and J by 8 bases, 9 bases remained unmatched. This clone was counted once. Its antigen is not known. The study, taken as a whole, reports: At least one immunodominant TCR beta clonotype appeared in every T-cell large granular lymphocyte leukemia patient.

Libraries were prepared by immunoSEQ multiplex PCR; TCRdb keeps only in-frame clonotypes and omits some of them. Among tens of thousands of clones listed, approximately 84% were seen once. This clonotype was obtained from a man aged 55 to 70 with T-cell large granular lymphocyte leukemia. Some clones in this sample may be carry-over from other donors' samples. The chain is built from TRBV30 and TRBJ1-6; 8 nucleotides line up with TRBD1. Sequencing input: peripheral blood mononuclear cells. The CDR3 DNA reads TGTGCCTGGAGTGTACTTTTAGGGACAGGAGATTCACCCCTCCACTTT. It codes for CAWSVLLGTGDSPLHF.